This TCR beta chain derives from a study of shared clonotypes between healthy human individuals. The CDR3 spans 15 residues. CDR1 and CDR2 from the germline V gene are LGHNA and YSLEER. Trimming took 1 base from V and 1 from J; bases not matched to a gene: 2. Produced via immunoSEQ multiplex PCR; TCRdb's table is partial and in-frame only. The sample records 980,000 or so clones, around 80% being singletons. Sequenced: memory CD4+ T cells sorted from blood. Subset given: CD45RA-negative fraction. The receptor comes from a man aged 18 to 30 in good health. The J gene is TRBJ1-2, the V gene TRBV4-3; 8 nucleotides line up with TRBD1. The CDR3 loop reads CASSQGTGNNYGYTF. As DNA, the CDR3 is TGCGCCAGCAGCCAAGGGACAGGGAATAACTATGGCTACACCTTC.